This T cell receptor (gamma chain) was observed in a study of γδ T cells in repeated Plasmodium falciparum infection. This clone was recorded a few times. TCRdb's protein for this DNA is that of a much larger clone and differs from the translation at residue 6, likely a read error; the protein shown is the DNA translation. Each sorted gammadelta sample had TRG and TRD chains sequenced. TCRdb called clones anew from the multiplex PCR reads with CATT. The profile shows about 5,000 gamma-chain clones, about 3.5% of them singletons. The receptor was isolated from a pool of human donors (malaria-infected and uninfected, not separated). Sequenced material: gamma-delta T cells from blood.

The CDR3 is CATWDDGDYYKKLF. The CDR3 nucleotides are TGTGCCACCTGGGACGACGGAGATTATTATAAGAAACTCTTT. The chain links TRGV5 to TRGJ1 or TRGJ2. The germline CDR1 and CDR2 sequences are VINAFY and YDVSNSKD. With 3 bases clipped from V and 2 bases from J, the junction kept 7 bases outside the gene matches. The CDR3 covers 14 residues.